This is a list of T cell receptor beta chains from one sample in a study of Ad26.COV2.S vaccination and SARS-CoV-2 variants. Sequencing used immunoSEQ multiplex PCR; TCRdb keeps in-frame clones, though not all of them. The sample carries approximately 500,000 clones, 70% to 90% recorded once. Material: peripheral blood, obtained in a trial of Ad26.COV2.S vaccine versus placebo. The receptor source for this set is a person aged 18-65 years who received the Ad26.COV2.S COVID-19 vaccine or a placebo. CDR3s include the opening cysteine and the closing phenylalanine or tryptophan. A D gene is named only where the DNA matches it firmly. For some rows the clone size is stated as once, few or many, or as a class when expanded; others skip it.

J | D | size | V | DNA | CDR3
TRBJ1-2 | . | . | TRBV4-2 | TGTGCCAGCAGCCAAGATCCCGAGAGAGCTAACTATGGCTACACCTTC | CASSQDPERANYGYTF
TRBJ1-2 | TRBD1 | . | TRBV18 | TGTGCCAGCCCGAAACCGACAGGGCGCTATGGCTACACCTTC | CASPKPTGRYGYTF
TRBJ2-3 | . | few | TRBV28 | TGTGCCAGCAGGCCTCAAAACACAGATACGCAGTATTTT | CASRPQNTDTQYF
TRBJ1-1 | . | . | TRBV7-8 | TGTGCCAGCAGCCCTAGAGGGGAGGCTGAAGCTTTCTTT | CASSPRGEAEAFF
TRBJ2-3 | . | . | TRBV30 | TGTGCCTGGAGTAGCGCAGGAGGGAGCACAGATACGCAGTATTTT | CAWSSAGGSTDTQYF
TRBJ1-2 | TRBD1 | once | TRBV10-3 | TGTGCCACCGGGACAGGGAACGGCTACACCTTC | CATGTGNGYTF
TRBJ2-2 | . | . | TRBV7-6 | TGTGCCAGCAGGAAAGGAGTGAACACCGGGGAGCTGTTTTTT | CASRKGVNTGELFF
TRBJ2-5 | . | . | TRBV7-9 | TGTGCCAGCAGCCCAGGAACAAGGGGCGGAGTAGAGACCCAGTACTTC | CASSPGTRGGVETQYF
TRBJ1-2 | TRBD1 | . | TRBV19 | TGTGCCAGTAGCCCGACAGGGACCTATGGCTACACCTTC | CASSPTGTYGYTF
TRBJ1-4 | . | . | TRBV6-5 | TGTGCCAGCAGTCGTCAGGGCAATAATGAAAAACTGTTTTTT | CASSRQGNNEKLFF
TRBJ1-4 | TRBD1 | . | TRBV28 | TGTGCCAGCAGTTTCCTTATGTGGGACAGAAATGAAAAACTGTTTTTT | CASSFLMWDRNEKLFF
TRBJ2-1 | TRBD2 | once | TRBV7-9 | TGTGCCAGCAGCTCAGGAGAGGGAGGGTGGAATGAGCAGTTCTTC | CASSSGEGGWNEQFF
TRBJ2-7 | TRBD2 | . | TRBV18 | TGTGCCAGCTCACCGGGACTAGCGGGACCCTACGAGCAGTACTTC | CASSPGLAGPYEQYF
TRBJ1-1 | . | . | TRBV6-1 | TGTGCCAGCAGTGAAAGTATCGTGGGGCCCGCTGAAGCTTTCTTT | CASSESIVGPAEAFF
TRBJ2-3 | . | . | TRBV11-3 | TGTGCCAGCAGCTTACTAGCATCCTCCGATACGCAGTATTTT | CASSLLASSDTQYF
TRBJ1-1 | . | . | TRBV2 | TGTGCCAGCACCGCAGGGCCGGCGAACACTGAAGCTTTCTTT | CASTAGPANTEAFF
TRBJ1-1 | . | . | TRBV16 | TGTGCCAGCAGCCGGTCTCCCGGGGGGCCCACTGAAGCTTTCTTT | CASSRSPGGPTEAFF
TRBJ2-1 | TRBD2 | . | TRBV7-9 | TGTGCCAGCAGCCCAGGACTAGCGGGAGCCGATGAGCAGTTCTTC | CASSPGLAGADEQFF
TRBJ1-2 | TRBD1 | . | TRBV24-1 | TGTGCCACCAGTGCCGACAGGGCCTATGGCTACACCTTC | CATSADRAYGYTF
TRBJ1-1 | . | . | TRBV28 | TGTGCCAGCAGGCAGGCGTCCCTGAACACTGAAGCTTTCTTT | CASRQASLNTEAFF
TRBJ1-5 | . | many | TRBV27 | TGTGCCAGCAGTCCCGTCGGCAGGCCTAGCAATCAGCCCCAGCATTTT | CASSPVGRPSNQPQHF
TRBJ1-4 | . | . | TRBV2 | TGTGCCAGCAGTGAAGAACAGGGTGTGGGGAAACTGTTTTTT | CASSEEQGVGKLFF
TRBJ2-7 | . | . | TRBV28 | TGTGCCAGCAGTTTGCCTCGGATTATTGACGAGCAGTACTTC | CASSLPRIIDEQYF
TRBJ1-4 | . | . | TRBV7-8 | TGTGCCAGCAGCTTAGGATTGAGTCGGGTAACGAGTACCAATGAAAAACTGTTTTTT | CASSLGLSRVTSTNEKLFF
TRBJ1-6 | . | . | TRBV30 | TGTGCCTGGAGCCCCACGGGACTGAGAAATTCACCCCTCCACTTT | CAWSPTGLRNSPLHF
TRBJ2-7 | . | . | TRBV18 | TGTGCCAGCTCATCCGGGATCACCTACGAGCAGTACTTC | CASSSGITYEQYF
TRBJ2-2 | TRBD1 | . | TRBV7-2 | TGTGCCAGCAGCTCGGGACAGGGGGCTCCCGGGGAGCTGTTTTTT | CASSSGQGAPGELFF
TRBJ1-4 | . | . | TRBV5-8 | TGTGCCAGCAGCTTGGGTGGCAGGGAATACGAAAAACTGTTTTTT | CASSLGGREYEKLFF
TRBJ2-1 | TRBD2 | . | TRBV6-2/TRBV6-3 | TGTGCCAGCAGCCCTCTAGCGGGGTGGGCTGAGCAGTTCTTC | CASSPLAGWAEQFF
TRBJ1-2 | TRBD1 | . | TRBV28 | TGTGCCAGCACCCCCGGGGGGACAGGCAAAGGCTACACCTTC | CASTPGGTGKGYTF
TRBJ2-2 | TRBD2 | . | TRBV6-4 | TGTGCCAGCAGTGACACTAGCGGAACGAACACCGGGGAGCTGTTTTTT | CASSDTSGTNTGELFF
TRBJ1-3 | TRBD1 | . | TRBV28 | TGTGCCAGCAGTTTAGTGGAGGGGACAGCTGGAAACACCATATATTTT | CASSLVEGTAGNTIYF
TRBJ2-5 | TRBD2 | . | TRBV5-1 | TGCGCCAGCAGCTTGTCTAGCGGGCCTCAAGAGACCCAGTACTTC | CASSLSSGPQETQYF
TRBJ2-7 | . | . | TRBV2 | TGTGCCACGGACAGAGGGGCAGGAGGTCGCGAGCAGTACTTC | CATDRGAGGREQYF
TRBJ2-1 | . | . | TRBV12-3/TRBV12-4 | TGTGCCAGCAGTTTAGTACAACGGAATGAGCAGTTCTTC | CASSLVQRNEQFF
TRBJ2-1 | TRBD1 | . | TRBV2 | TGTGCCAGCAGTAGGGACAGGGGGCGCGAGCAGTTCTTC | CASSRDRGREQFF
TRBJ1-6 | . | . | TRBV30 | TGTGCCTGGAGGACTCGGACCGATTCACCCCTCCACTTT | CAWRTRTDSPLHF
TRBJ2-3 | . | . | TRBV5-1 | TGCGCCAGCAGCTTGGCACAGATCACAGATACGCAGTATTTT | CASSLAQITDTQYF
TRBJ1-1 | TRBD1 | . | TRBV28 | TGTGCCAGCAGGGAGTGGACAGGGTTATTCGCTGAAGCTTTCTTT | CASREWTGLFAEAFF
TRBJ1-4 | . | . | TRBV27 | TGTGCCAGCAGTCCCCAGGGTGATGAAAAACTGTTTTTT | CASSPQGDEKLFF
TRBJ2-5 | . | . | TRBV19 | TGTGCCAGTAGCGCCGCTCATCAAAGACGGGGGGAGACCCAGTACTTC | CASSAAHQRRGETQYF
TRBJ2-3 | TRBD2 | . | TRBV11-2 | TGTGCCAGCAGCTTAGGGCTAGCGGGACTGAATACGCAGTATTTT | CASSLGLAGLNTQYF
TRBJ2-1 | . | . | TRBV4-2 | TGTGCCAGCAGCTCCCAGGCAGGGAGCAATGAGCAGTTCTTC | CASSSQAGSNEQFF
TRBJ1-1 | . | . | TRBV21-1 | TGTGCCAGCAGCAAAGCCAGGGTCACTGAAGCTTTCTTT | CASSKARVTEAFF
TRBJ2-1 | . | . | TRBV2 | TGTGCCAGCGGGGTGGGGAGCCCCACAAATGAGCAGTTCTTC | CASGVGSPTNEQFF
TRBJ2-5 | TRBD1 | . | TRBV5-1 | TGCGCCAGCAGCTTTTCAGGGGGCCGCACCCCCGCAGAGACCCAGTACTTC | CASSFSGGRTPAETQYF
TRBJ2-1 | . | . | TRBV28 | TGTGCCAGCAGTTTTTTTCGTTTCACTATCAATGAGCAGTTCTTC | CASSFFRFTINEQFF
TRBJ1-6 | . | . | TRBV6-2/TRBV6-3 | TGTGCCAGCAGTTACGCGGGATACGGTTCACCCCTCCACTTT | CASSYAGYGSPLHF